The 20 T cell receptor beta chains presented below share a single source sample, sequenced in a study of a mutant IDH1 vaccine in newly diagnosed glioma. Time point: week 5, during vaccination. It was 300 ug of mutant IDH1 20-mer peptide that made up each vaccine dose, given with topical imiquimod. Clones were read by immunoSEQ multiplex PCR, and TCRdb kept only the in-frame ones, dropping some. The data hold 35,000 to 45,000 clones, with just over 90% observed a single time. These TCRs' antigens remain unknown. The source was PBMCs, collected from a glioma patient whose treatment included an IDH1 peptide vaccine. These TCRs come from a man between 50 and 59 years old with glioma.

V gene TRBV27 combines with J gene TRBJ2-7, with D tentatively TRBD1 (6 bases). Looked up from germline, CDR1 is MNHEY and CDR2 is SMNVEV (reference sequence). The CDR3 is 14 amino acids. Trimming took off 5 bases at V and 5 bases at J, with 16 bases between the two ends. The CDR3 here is CASSLTGIRDEQYF. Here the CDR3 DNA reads TGTGCCAGCAGTCTCACAGGGATTCGAGACGAGCAGTACTTC.

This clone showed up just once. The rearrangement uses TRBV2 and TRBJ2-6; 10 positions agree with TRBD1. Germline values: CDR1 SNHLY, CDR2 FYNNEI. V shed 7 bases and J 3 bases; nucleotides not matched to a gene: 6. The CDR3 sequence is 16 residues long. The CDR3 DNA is TGTGCCAGCAAAAGGGACAGGGGTTTTGGGGCCAACGTCCTGACTTTC. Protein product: CASKRDRGFGANVLTF. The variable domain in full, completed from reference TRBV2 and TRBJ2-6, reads EPEVTQTPSHQVTQMGQEVILRCVPISNHLYFYWYRQILGQKVEFLVSFYNNEISEKSEIFDDQFSVERPDGSNFTLKIRSTKLEDSAMYFCASKRDRGFGANVLTFGAGSRLTVL.

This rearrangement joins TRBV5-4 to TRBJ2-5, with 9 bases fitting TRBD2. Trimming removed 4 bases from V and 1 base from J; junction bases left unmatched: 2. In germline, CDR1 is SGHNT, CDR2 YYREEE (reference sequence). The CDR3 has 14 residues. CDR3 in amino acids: CASSLGLAQETQYF. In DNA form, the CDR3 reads TGTGCCAGCAGCCTGGGACTAGCCCAAGAGACCCAGTACTTC.

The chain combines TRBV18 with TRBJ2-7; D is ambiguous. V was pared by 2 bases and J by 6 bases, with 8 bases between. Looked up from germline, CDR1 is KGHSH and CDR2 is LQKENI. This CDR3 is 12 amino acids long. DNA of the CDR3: TGTGCCAGCTCACCATCCACCGCCGAGCAGTACTTC. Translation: CASSPSTAEQYF.

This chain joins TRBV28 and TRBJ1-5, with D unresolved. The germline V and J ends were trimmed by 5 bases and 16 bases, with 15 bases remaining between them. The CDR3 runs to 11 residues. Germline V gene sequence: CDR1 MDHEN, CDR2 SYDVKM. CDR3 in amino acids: CASSLHAGPHF. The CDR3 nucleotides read TGTGCCAGCAGTCTCCACGCCGGGCCCCATTTT.

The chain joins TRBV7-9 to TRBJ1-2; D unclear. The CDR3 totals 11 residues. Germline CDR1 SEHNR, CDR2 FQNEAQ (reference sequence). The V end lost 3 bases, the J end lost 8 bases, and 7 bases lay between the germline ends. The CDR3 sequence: CASSLGRGYTF. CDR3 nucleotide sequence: TGTGCCAGCAGCTTGGGTAGGGGCTACACCTTC.

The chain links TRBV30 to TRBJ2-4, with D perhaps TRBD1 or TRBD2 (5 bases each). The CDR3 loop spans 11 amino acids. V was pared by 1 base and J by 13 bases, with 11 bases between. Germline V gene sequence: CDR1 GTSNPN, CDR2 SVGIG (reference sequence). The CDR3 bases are TGTGCCTGGAGTGAACAGGACTCCCAGTACTTC. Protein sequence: CAWSEQDSQYF. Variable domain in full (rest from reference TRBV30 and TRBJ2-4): SQTIHQWPATLVQPVGSPLSLECTVEGTSNPNLYWYRQAAGRGLQLLFYSVGIGQISSEVPQNLSASRPQDRQFILSSKKLLLSDSGFYLCAWSEQDSQYFGAGTRLSVL.

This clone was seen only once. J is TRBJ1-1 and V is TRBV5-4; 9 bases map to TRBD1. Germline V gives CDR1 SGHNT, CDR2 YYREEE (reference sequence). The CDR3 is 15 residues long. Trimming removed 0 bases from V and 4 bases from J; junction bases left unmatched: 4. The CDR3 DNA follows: TGTGCCAGCAGCTTGGCCGGACAGGGGCGCACTGAAGCTTTCTTT. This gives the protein CASSLAGQGRTEAFF.

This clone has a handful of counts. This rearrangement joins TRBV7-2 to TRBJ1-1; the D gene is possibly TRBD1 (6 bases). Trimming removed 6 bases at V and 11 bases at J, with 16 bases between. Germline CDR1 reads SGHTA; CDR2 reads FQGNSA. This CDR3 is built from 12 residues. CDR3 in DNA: TGTGCCAGCAGACCACTCCAGGGGACGGCTTTCTTT. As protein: CASRPLQGTAFF.

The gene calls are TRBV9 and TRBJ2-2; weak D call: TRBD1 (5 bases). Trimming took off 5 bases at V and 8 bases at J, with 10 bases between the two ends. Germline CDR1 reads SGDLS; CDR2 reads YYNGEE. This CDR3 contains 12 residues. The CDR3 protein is CASRAGQGELFF. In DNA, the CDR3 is TGTGCCAGCAGAGCCGGACAAGGGGAGCTGTTTTTT.

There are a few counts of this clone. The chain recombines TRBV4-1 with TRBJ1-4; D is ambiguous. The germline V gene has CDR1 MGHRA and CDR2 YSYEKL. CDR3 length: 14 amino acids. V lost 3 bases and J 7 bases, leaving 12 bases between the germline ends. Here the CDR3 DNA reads TGCGCCAGCAGCCAGTCGGGGTTGGGTGAAAAACTGTTTTTT. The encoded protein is CASSQSGLGEKLFF.

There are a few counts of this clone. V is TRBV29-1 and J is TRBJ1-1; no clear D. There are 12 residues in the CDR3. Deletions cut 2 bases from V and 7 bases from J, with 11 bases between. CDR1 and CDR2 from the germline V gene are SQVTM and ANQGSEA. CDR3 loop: CSVESAVLEAFF. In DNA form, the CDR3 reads TGCAGCGTTGAATCGGCAGTCCTTGAAGCTTTCTTT. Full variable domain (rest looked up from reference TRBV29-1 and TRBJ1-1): SAVISQKPSRDICQRGTSLTIQCQVDSQVTMMFWYRQQPGQSLTLIATANQGSEATYESGFVIDKFPISRPNLTFSTLTVSNMSPEDSSIYLCSVESAVLEAFFGQGTRLTVV.

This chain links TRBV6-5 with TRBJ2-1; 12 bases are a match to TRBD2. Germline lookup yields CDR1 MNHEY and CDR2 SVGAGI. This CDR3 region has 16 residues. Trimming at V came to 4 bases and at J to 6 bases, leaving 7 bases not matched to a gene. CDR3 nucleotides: TGTGCCAGCAGTTTAGGACTAGCGGGACCCTTCAATGAGCAGTTCTTC. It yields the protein CASSLGLAGPFNEQFF.

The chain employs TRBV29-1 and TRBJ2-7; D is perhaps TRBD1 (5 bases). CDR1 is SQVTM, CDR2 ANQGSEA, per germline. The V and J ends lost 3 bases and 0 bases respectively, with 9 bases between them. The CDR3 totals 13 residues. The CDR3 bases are TGCAGCGTTGAGCGCAGGGCCTCCTACGAGCAGTACTTC. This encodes CSVERRASYEQYF.

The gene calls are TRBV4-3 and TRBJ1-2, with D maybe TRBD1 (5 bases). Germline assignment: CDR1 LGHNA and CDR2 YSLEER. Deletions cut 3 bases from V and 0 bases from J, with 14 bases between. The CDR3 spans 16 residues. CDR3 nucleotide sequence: TGCGCCAGCAGCCACAGAGGGACGGGAGCTAACTATGGCTACACCTTC. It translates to CASSHRGTGANYGYTF.

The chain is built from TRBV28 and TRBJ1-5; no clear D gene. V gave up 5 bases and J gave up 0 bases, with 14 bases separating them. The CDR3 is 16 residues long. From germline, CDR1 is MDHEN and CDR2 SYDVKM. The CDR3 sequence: CASSGLGVNSNQPQHF. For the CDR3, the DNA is TGTGCCAGCAGTGGGCTGGGCGTAAATAGCAATCAGCCCCAGCATTTT. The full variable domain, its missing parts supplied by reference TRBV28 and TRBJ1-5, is DVKVTQSSRYLVKRTGEKVFLECVQDMDHENMFWYRQDPGLGLRLIYFSYDVKMKEKGDIPEGYSVSREKKERFSLILESASTNQTSMYLCASSGLGVNSNQPQHFGDGTRLSIL.

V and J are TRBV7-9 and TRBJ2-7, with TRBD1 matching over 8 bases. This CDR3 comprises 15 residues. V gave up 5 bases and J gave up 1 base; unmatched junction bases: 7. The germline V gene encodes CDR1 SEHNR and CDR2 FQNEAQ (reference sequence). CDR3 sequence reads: CASSTLDRASYEQYF. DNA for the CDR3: TGTGCCAGCAGCACTCTGGACAGGGCATCCTACGAGCAGTACTTC.

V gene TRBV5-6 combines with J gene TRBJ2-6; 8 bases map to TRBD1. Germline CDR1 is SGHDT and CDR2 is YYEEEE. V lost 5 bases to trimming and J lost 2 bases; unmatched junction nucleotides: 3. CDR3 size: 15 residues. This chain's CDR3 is CASRFRGPGANVLTF. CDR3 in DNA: TGTGCCAGCAGATTCAGGGGGCCTGGGGCCAACGTCCTGACTTTC.

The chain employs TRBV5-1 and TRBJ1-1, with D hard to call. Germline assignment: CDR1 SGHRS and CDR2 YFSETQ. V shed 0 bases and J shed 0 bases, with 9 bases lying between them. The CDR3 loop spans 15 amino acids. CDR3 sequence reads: CASSLGPRMNTEAFF. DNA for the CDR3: TGCGCCAGCAGCTTGGGTCCGCGTATGAACACTGAAGCTTTCTTT.

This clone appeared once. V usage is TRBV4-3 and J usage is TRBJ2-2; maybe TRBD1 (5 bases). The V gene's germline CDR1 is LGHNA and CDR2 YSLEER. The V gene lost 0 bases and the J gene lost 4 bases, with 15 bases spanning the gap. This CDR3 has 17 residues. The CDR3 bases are TGCGCCAGCAGCCAAGATATCGGCAGGGTGGGCACCGGGGAGCTGTTTTTT. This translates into CASSQDIGRVGTGELFF.